These T cell receptor beta chains were read from a single sample in a study of cytomegalovirus exposure and HLA in healthy donors. TCRdb's copy holds only in-frame clones and misses some; the assay was immunoSEQ multiplex PCR. The sample has 150,000 to 180,000 clones; 80% are singletons. The sample comprised PBMCs. The source is a woman aged 35 to 49 in good health and CMV-seropositive. CDR3s include the opening cysteine and the closing phenylalanine or tryptophan.

V	CDR3
TRBV5-1	CASSLDTGPGRAFF
TRBV18	CASSPLQTGELFF
TRBV28	CASRYRENTEAFF
TRBV5-6	CASSLGIARKNEQFF
TRBV7-8	CASSFTTSRPYNEQFF
TRBV9	CASSAETGTASYNEQFF
TRBV10-1	CASSEVAGGEQYF
TRBV27	CASSLTGATEAFF
TRBV27	CASSSPTRTGPGMNTEAFF
TRBV19	CASSRIRQLADHQETQYF
TRBV5-1	CASSLPSGTTDTQYF
TRBV30	CAWRPRVFSEAFF
TRBV11-1	CASSLEAAPLVKNIQYF
TRBV30	CAWDTAGLSYNEQFF
TRBV7-9	CASSLALASGSSGELFF
TRBV7-9	CASSTTGFNYGYTF
TRBV5-1	CASSSSGSGVYEQYF
TRBV4-3	CASSPGTSGRNNEQFF
TRBV12-5	CASGLEDQPQHF
TRBV5-1	CASSSSGTGGGGHEQYF
TRBV19	CASSGIGGRGSEQYF
TRBV28	CASSLYSGAPYEQYF
TRBV5-1	CASSNRATYEQYF
TRBV29-1	CSVDRGNTIYF
TRBV29-1	CSASGTSGRSSSYNEQFF
TRBV2	CASSLRTSGTLNEQFF
TRBV11-1	CASSLLRGTDTQYF